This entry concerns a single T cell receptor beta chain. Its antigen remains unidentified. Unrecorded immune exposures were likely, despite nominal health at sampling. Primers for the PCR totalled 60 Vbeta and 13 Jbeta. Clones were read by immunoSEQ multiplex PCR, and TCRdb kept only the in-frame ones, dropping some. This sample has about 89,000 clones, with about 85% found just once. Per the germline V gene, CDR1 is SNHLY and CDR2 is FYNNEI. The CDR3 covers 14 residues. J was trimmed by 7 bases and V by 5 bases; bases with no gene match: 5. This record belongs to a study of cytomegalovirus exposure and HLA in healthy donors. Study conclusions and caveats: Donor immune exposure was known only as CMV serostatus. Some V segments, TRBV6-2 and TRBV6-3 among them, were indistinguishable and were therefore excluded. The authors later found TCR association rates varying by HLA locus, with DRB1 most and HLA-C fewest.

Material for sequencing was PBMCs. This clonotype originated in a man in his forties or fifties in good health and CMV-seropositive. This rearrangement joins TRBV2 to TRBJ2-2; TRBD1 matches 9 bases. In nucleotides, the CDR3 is TGTGCCAGCAGTTCACAGGGGGCCATCGGGGAGCTGTTTTTT. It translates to CASSSQGAIGELFF.